Included here is one TCR beta chain sequence, with context. The target antigen is unknown. No culture or expansion preceded analysis of these blood cells. Most PBMC samples had approximately 470 ng input DNA in six replicates. Sequencing used immunoSEQ multiplex PCR; TCRdb keeps in-frame clones, though not all of them. This sample has around 12,000 clones, with around 66% found just once. The V end lost 2 bases, the J end lost 0 bases, and 13 bases lay between the germline ends. Germline assignment: CDR1 SGHAT and CDR2 FQNNGV. There are 16 residues in the CDR3. These data come from a study of neoadjuvant anti-PD-1 for oral cavity cancer. Study observations and caveats: PBMC Gini-index clonality exceeded responders' in non-responders post-nivolumab. TCR analyses covered only a few patients per response group.

The receptor comes from a person aged 35 to 85 with oral cavity squamous cell carcinoma. The chain couples TRBV11-2 to TRBJ2-5, with D perhaps assigned TRBD1 or TRBD2 (6 bases each). Sequences were derived from PBMCs, sampled before nivolumab (anti-PD-1) treatment. Here the CDR3 reads CASSLSGGPYQETQYF. DNA for the CDR3: TGTGCCAGCAGCTTAAGTGGGGGGCCCTACCAAGAGACCCAGTACTTC.